This T cell receptor beta chain was recorded in a study of neurological immune-mediated disorders (dated by TCRdb to about 2019). Describing the broader study: Among the 34 multiple sclerosis patients, relapsing-remitting MS accounted for approximately 31 and secondary progressive MS accounted for 3. The approximately 100 TCR-beta libraries included longitudinal samples, technical triplicates and paired sorted CD4+ and CD8+ T-cell subsets alongside PBMC samples. Using UMI-based sequencing, the study compared peripheral blood TCR-beta repertoires from patients with HTLV-I-associated myelopathy (HAM/TSP), patients with multiple sclerosis, and healthy controls. Of the approximately 66 subjects in the cohort, some 14 were HAM/TSP patients, approximately 34 were multiple sclerosis patients, and approximately 20 were healthy controls. Overall study results and their limits: No association of the MS cluster with clinical or MRI features was observed, and the need for larger cohorts was stated by the authors. Expanded clones from different subjects shared no identical CDR3 amino acid sequences, which suggests that TCR-beta repertoires were private in all groups. TCR clonal expansion was highest in HAM/TSP patients and lowest in MS patients, with MS patients falling below even healthy controls. In phylogenetic analysis, the repertoires of 18 of 34 MS patients grouped into a cluster of related CDR3 sequences, which suggests a possible signature at the repertoire level.

CDR1 MNHEY and CDR2 SVGAGI were looked up in the germline V gene. Reading from cysteine to phenylalanine, the CDR3 counts 14 amino acids. The entry retains the CDR3 DNA only, 42 bases that are in frame from base 1. V loses 5 bases, J loses 0 bases, and the germline ends lie 11 bases apart. There are many counts of this clonotype. Its antigen has not been determined. No base quality values were provided; no much bigger clone lies one nucleotide off. cDNA was synthesized by template-switch 5'RACE using a primer carrying a 10-nucleotide random unique molecular identifier by which each TCR transcript was tagged. Every sequencing run yielded over 180 million TCR-beta sequences covering 15-18 subjects. The RNeasy kit was used for extraction of total RNA. Using the KAPA Real-time Library Amplification kit, TCR-beta VDJ regions were amplified with primers for the TCR constant region and the 5'RACE anchor. Sample indexes and Illumina adaptors were added in a first PCR, after which library yield was increased in a second PCR. After Ampure bead purification, the TCR product of roughly 650 bp was size-selected on a 2% E-gel SizeSelection system. Before pooling, libraries had their quality checked on a Bioanalyzer, their concentration measured with Qubit, and their quantity determined with the Kapa Library Quantification kit. Paired-end 2 x 150 bp sequencing of the libraries was performed on an Illumina HiSeq 2500. To increase sequence diversity, about 23-30% phiX was spiked into each library pool. Under the source paper's analysis protocol: Quality-filtered reads were processed with the UMI-based MiGEC pipeline, which removed over 75% of raw TCR sequences during error correction. VDJ genes were aligned to IMGT germline references, and each clonotype was defined by a unique CDR3 amino acid sequence together with V-J genes. Clonal expansion, Shannon diversity, and CDR3 relatedness (CalcPairwiseDistances, ClusterSamples) were evaluated with VDJtools, and phylogenetic trees were built with CLCbio workbench. Clones with at least 8 unique UMIs were defined as expanded, with this threshold being based on coefficient-of-variation modelling across technical triplicates. TCRdb reprocessed the public reads (quality trimming at Q25 with fastp, clone calling with MiXCR) and kept in-frame beta chains. Every distinct CDR3 protein forms one entry, paired with its most common genes and DNA. TCRdb, not the original authors, processed these V and J calls. The sample table lists about 62,000 distinct CDR3 sequences, 4% to 6% of them with a count of one. Of the sample, roughly 3.2% falls within the top ten clones.

For the unsorted PBMC libraries, 2 million PBMCs were stored in RNAlater at -80 degrees C until RNA extraction and were used to generate the libraries. The multiple sclerosis patients were enrolled in a US clinical protocol that used magnetic resonance imaging to evaluate disease progression. PBMCs were separated from peripheral blood using Ficoll-Hypaque density gradient centrifugation and then cryopreserved in liquid nitrogen. This clonotype was sampled from a woman aged 45-65 years with multiple sclerosis. The chain uses TRBV6-5 and TRBJ2-7, with the D gene call left open. Sequencing used PBMCs. Here is the DNA: TGTGCCAGCAGTCGAAGCCTTCACTCCTACGAGCAGTACTTC. This codes for CASSRSLHSYEQYF.